This T cell receptor (beta chain) was sequenced during a study of OX40 agonist ivuxolimab in advanced cancers. The repertoire was sequenced with immunoSEQ multiplex PCR; TCRdb's copy has only in-frame clones and lacks some. The table has under 100,000 clones, around nine tenths seen once; the top ten hold 0.6% to 0.9%. Notes on this clone: Its antigen is not known.

Study conclusions and caveats: CD4+ T cells averaged fewer expanded clones than CD8+ T cells. Both CD4+ and CD8+ T cell populations in blood had undergone clonal expansion by week 6 at 0.1 to 3.0 mg/kg.

The CDR3 consists of 13 residues. V was clipped by 5 bases and J by 0 bases, with 7 bases between them. CDR1 and CDR2 (germline): SGHAT, FQNNGV. The material sequenced was CD4+ or CD8+ T cells sorted from blood, taken in a trial of the OX40 agonist ivuxolimab. The TCR originated in an adult with an advanced solid tumor such as melanoma, head and neck, liver or kidney cancer. This chain links TRBV11-2 with TRBJ1-1; no clear D gene. CDR3 region: CASSLTLNTEAFF. The CDR3 region has the DNA TGTGCCAGCAGCCTTACTCTGAACACTGAAGCTTTCTTT.